The T cell receptor beta chain under discussion was sequenced for a study of T cells in Graves' hyperthyroidism and ophthalmopathy. Study-level information: Specimen type is peripheral blood, collected at initial diagnosis prior to any treatment.

Each patient was aged 18 to 65 and had newly diagnosed hyperthyroidism of under 2 months' duration. Patients were excluded because of uncontrolled infection, other autoimmune disease, pregnancy or lactation. The TCR beta CDR3 regions underwent amplification using RNA transcripts as the source. Researchers ran a first-round RT-PCR on the TCR CDR3 using the HTBI primer set. TCRdb called the multiplex PCR reads again in MiXCR, with one record for every CDR3 protein. The sample carries some 250,000 distinct CDR3 sequences, about 15% recorded once. General study points: Most clonotypes expanded in the thyroid (above 0.001) were also present in blood.

In regard to this clonotype: What it binds is unknown. This could be a read error, since a much larger clone is one nucleotide away.

Sequenced material: blood. This TCR was recovered from a woman aged 40 to 49 with Graves' hyperthyroidism that later progressed to Graves' ophthalmopathy.

The CDR3 region is CASSRKGDRSNTDTKYF. The CDR3 bases are TGTGCCAGCAGCCGAAAAGGGGACAGATCAAACACAGATACGAAGTATTTT. The V and J genes are TRBV7-2 and TRBJ2-3; TRBD1 agrees at 7 bases. Germline V gene lookup returns CDR1 SGHTA and CDR2 FQGNSA. This CDR3 is built from 17 residues.